The clone carrying this T cell receptor beta chain was counted once. TCRdb's table, derived via immunoSEQ multiplex PCR, lists solely in-frame clones and lacks some. This sample has 95,000 or so clones; about 95% occur once, and the top ten carry roughly 0.34%. The data derive from a study of technical replicates of blood from a handful of donors. The CDR3 has 13 residues. The ends were cut back, 0 bases at V and 4 bases at J, with 8 bases in the middle. Germline V gives CDR1 SGHNT, CDR2 YYREEE (reference sequence). J is TRBJ2-7 and V is TRBV5-4; D perhaps matches TRBD2 (5 bases). This TCR derives from a human donor in good health. The material sequenced was T cells isolated from PBMCs. The CDR3 DNA reads TGTGCCAGCAGCTTGGTGGGAGTTTACGAGCAGTACTTC. Its protein is CASSLVGVYEQYF.